These 3 T cell receptor beta chains originate from one sample sequenced in a study of beta chain features in type 1 diabetes. Reverse transcribing all isolated RNA meant expressed TCRB transcripts were sequenced. Libraries were prepared by immunoSEQ multiplex PCR; TCRdb keeps only in-frame clonotypes and omits some of them. The sample has a few hundred thousand clones, about 10% seen once; the top ten hold under 0.02%. Input material: naive CD4+ T cells from blood. Receptors were obtained from a woman aged 25 to 39 in good health.

The chain is built from TRBV11-2 and TRBJ2-5; 8 nucleotides match TRBD2. The CDR3 is 15 residues long. Germline V gene sequence: CDR1 SGHAT, CDR2 FQNNGV. J gave up 4 bases and V 5 bases, and 9 bases lay outside the gene matches. CDR3 sequence reads: CASSDASRGGETQYF. CDR3 nucleotide sequence: TGTGCCAGCAGCGACGCTAGCCGGGGGGGAGAGACCCAGTACTTC. Drawing the rest from reference TRBV11-2 and TRBJ2-5, the complete variable domain is EAGVAQSPRYKIIEKRQSVAFWCNPISGHATLYWYQQILGQGPKLLIQFQNNGVVDDSQLPKDRFSAERLKGVDSTLKIQPAKLEDSAVYLCASSDASRGGETQYFGPGTRLLVL.

The genes are TRBV19 and TRBJ1-2, with D possibly TRBD1 on 6 matching bases. The germline gives CDR1 LNHDA, CDR2 SQIVND (reference sequence). The CDR3 has 15 amino acids. V was trimmed by 4 bases and J by 0 bases, leaving 12 bases between them. CDR3 sequence (DNA): TGTGCCAGTAGTACTGCCGGGACATCTAACTATGGCTACACCTTC. Translated: CASSTAGTSNYGYTF. Combining the CDR3 with reference TRBV19 and TRBJ1-2 gives the whole variable domain DGGITQSPKYLFRKEGQNVTLSCEQNLNHDAMYWYRQDPGQGLRLIYYSQIVNDFQKGDIAEGYSVSREKKESFPLTVTSAQKNPTAFYLCASSTAGTSNYGYTFGSGTRLTVV.

The chain recombines TRBV7-9 with TRBJ1-2; D uncertain. The CDR3 is 13 residues long. Germline-derived CDR1 and CDR2 are SEHNR and FQNEAQ (reference sequence). V was clipped by 3 bases and J by 6 bases, with 11 bases between them. The CDR3 region has the DNA TGTGCCAGCAGCTTGACGGAGGTCCATGGCTACACCTTC. Amino acids: CASSLTEVHGYTF.